This T cell receptor beta chain was recovered during a study of cytomegalovirus exposure and HLA in healthy donors. In its sample, this clone was seen a few times. Its antigen is currently unknown. Vbeta (60) and Jbeta (13) primers were used in the PCR. TCRdb's table, derived via immunoSEQ multiplex PCR, lists solely in-frame clones and lacks some. Counted here are about 90,000 clones, 75% to 80% occurring once; the ten biggest clones make up around 4.3%. Findings of the study overall: Relative to equally common others, HLA-associated TCR beta chains showed greater clonal expansion in a later analysis. Researchers reported that a few CMV-associated chains were confirmed in vitro as CMV antigen-specific. Later analysis demonstrated an association between a missense DCLRE1C variant and TCR beta V- and J-gene trimming.

The TCR was taken from a woman between 40 and 50 years old in good health and CMV-seropositive. Sequenced input: PBMCs.

The CDR3 loop reads CASKEGLVVHEQYF. As DNA, the CDR3 is TGTGCCAGCAAAGAGGGTTTGGTCGTCCACGAGCAGTACTTC. The rearrangement uses TRBV6-1 and TRBJ2-7; a possible D gene is TRBD2 (5 bases). The CDR3 has 14 amino acids. Trimming shortened V by 7 bases and J by 5 bases, and 18 bases separated the two germline ends. Germline-derived CDR1 and CDR2 are MNHNS and SASEGT.